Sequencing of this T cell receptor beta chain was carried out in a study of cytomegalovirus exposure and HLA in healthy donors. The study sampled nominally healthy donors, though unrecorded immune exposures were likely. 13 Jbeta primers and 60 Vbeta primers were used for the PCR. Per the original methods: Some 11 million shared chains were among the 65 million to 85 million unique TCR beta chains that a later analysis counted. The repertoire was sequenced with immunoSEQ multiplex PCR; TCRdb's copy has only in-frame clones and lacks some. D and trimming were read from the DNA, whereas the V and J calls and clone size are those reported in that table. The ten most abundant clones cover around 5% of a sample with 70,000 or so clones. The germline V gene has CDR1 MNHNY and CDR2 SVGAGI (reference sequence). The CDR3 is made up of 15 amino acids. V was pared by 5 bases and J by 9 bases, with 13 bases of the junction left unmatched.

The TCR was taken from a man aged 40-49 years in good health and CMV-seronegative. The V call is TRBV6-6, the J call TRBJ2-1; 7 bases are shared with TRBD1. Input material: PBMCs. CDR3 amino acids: CASSASGTDAGEQFF. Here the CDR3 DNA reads TGTGCCAGCAGTGCTTCCGGGACAGATGCCGGTGAGCAGTTCTTC.